The 22 T cell receptor beta chains in this list originate from one sample, sequenced in a study of PD-L1 blockade in urothelial cancer. Time point specified: peripheral blood 6 weeks after treatment start. The assay was immunoSEQ multiplex PCR, and TCRdb's table has in-frame clones only and misses some. The data show around 40,000 clones, approximately 86% seen once. The specimen was PBMCs, collected around atezolizumab (anti-PD-L1) treatment. All receptors derive from a man aged 55 to 70 with urothelial cancer.

The chain employs TRBV15 and TRBJ2-7, with 10 bases identical to TRBD1. Trimming at V came to 5 bases and at J to 1 base, leaving 11 bases not matched to a gene. This CDR3 contains 17 residues. The germline gives CDR1 LNHNV, CDR2 YYDKDF (reference sequence). CDR3 sequence (DNA): TGTGCCACCAGCCCTCTGGCGGACAGGGGGAGATCCTACGAGCAGTACTTC. It codes for CATSPLADRGRSYEQYF.

The V and J genes are TRBV19 and TRBJ1-4; the match to TRBD1 covers 10 bases. The CDR3 covers 14 residues. V lost 6 bases to trimming and J lost 7 bases; unmatched junction nucleotides: 5. The germline gives CDR1 LNHDA, CDR2 SQIVND (reference sequence). Here the CDR3 reads CASRPGQGFEKLFF. The DNA for the CDR3 is TGTGCCAGTAGGCCGGGACAGGGGTTTGAAAAACTGTTTTTT.

This chain connects TRBV9 to TRBJ2-7; TRBD2 is a possible D gene (5 bases). The germline gives CDR1 SGDLS, CDR2 YYNGEE. The V end was cut by 2 bases, the J end by 2 bases, with 11 bases between. The CDR3 is 14 amino acids. The CDR3 DNA follows: TGTGCCAGCAGCGTCTCGGACGGGACCTACGAGCAGTACTTC. Protein: CASSVSDGTYEQYF.

The CDR3 DNA follows: TGTGCCAGCAGCTTGACACCGAGCTCCTACAATGAGCAGTTCTTC. Amino acids: CASSLTPSSYNEQFF. The chain couples TRBV13 to TRBJ2-1; D not resolved. The V and J ends lost 3 bases and 0 bases respectively, with 9 bases between them. Germline lookup yields CDR1 PRHDT and CDR2 FYEKMQ (reference sequence). CDR3 length: 15 residues.

The sample holds one count of this clone. An end of the junction does not agree with germline; a read error may underlie this. The chain combines TRBV7-7 with TRBJ2-7; 7 bases agree with TRBD1. The CDR3 length is 13 residues. The germline V gene encodes CDR1 SSHAT and CDR2 FNYEAQ (reference sequence). CDR3 amino acids: CASSLGQHYEQYF. CDR3 nucleotide sequence: TGTGCTAGCAGCTTGGGACAGCACTACGAGCAGTACTTC. The variable domain in full, with the rest retrieved from reference TRBV7-7 and TRBJ2-7, is GAGVSQSPRYKVTKRGQDVTLRCDPISSHATLYWYQQALGQGPEFLTYFNYEAQPDKSGLPSDRFSAERPEGSISTLTIQRTEQRDSAMYRCASSLGQHYEQYFGPGTRLTVT.

The CDR3 region has the DNA TGTGCCAGCAGCTTACTAGCGGGATACAATGAGCAGTTCTTC. Residues: CASSLLAGYNEQFF. The chain combines TRBV7-9 with TRBJ2-1; 9 nucleotides line up with TRBD2. CDR3 length equals 14 residues. Germline CDR1 SEHNR, CDR2 FQNEAQ (reference sequence). V trimming: 2 bases; J trimming: 4 bases; junction bases outside the gene matches: 0.

The chain uses TRBV5-1 and TRBJ2-3; the match to TRBD2 covers 7 bases. Germline CDR1 reads SGHRS; CDR2 reads YFSETQ. The junction had 3 bases not matched to a gene; V was cut back by 4 bases and J by 1 base. The CDR3 covers 14 residues. DNA of the CDR3: TGCGCCAGCAGCGACAGCGGGGGCACAGATACGCAGTATTTT. It is translated as CASSDSGGTDTQYF. The full variable domain, its missing parts supplied by reference TRBV5-1 and TRBJ2-3, is KAGVTQTPRYLIKTRGQQVTLSCSPISGHRSVSWYQQTPGQGLQFLFEYFSETQRNKGNFPGRFSGRQFSNSRSEMNVSTLELGDSALYLCASSDSGGTDTQYFGPGTRLTVL.

The chain combines TRBV7-3 with TRBJ2-7; TRBD1 aligns across 11 bases. Germline trimming cut 4 bases from V and 6 bases from J; bases unmatched to any gene: 2. Germline V lookup: CDR1 SGHTA, CDR2 FQGTGA. The CDR3 is made up of 13 amino acids. The CDR3 bases are TGTGCCAGCAGCTCCGGGACAGGGGGCGAGCAGTACTTC. Its protein product is CASSSGTGGEQYF.

The chain combines TRBV19 with TRBJ1-2, with 10 bases aligning to TRBD1. The CDR3 loop spans 15 amino acids. Trimming cost V 5 bases and J 4 bases; bases outside gene matches: 7. Germline V gives CDR1 LNHDA, CDR2 SQIVND (reference sequence). The CDR3 here is CASSPRQGASYGYTF. The CDR3 nucleotides are TGTGCCAGTAGTCCCCGACAGGGGGCGAGCTATGGCTACACCTTC. Full variable domain (remainder filled in from reference TRBV19 and TRBJ1-2): DGGITQSPKYLFRKEGQNVTLSCEQNLNHDAMYWYRQDPGQGLRLIYYSQIVNDFQKGDIAEGYSVSREKKESFPLTVTSAQKNPTAFYLCASSPRQGASYGYTFGSGTRLTVV.

The chain joins TRBV5-1 to TRBJ1-2, with 9 nucleotides matching TRBD1. V shed 3 bases and J 4 bases; nucleotides not matched to a gene: 13. The CDR3 is made up of 17 amino acids. Germline-derived CDR1 and CDR2 are SGHRS and YFSETQ. The CDR3 loop reads CASSSGGSDRGSYGYTF. The CDR3 coding sequence is TGCGCCAGCAGCTCCGGGGGATCGGACAGGGGTTCCTATGGCTACACCTTC.

This rearrangement joins TRBV14 to TRBJ2-3, with a weak D call TRBD1 (6 bases). V gave up 4 bases and J gave up 1 base, with 12 bases separating them. Germline CDR1 reads SGHDN; CDR2 reads FVKESK. This CDR3 comprises 15 residues. The CDR3 loop is CASSRRRTGTDTQYF. CDR3 DNA: TGTGCCAGCAGCCGTCGGAGGACAGGCACAGATACGCAGTATTTT.

This chain joins TRBV7-9 and TRBJ1-1, with D perhaps TRBD1 (5 bases). This CDR3 has 12 residues. Trimming cost V 6 bases and J 3 bases, with 8 bases left between them. The V gene's germline CDR1 is SEHNR and CDR2 FQNEAQ (reference sequence). The DNA for the CDR3 is TGTGCCAGCAGGGGGGGGGACACTGAAGCTTTCTTT. Residues: CASRGGDTEAFF. Drawing the rest from reference TRBV7-9 and TRBJ1-1, the complete variable domain is DTGVSQNPRHKITKRGQNVTFRCDPISEHNRLYWYRQTLGQGPEFLTYFQNEAQLEKSRLLSDRFSAERPKGSFSTLEIQRTEQGDSAMYLCASRGGDTEAFFGQGTRLTVV.

The chain has TRBV5-1 and TRBJ2-5, with D perhaps matching TRBD2 (6 bases). The CDR3 consists of 14 residues. Trimming took off 0 bases at V and 3 bases at J, with 9 bases between the two ends. The germline gives CDR1 SGHRS, CDR2 YFSETQ. Here the CDR3 DNA reads TGCGCCAGCAGCTTGGAACTAGCAGAAGAGACCCAGTACTTC. Residues: CASSLELAEETQYF. Complete variable domain (other parts from reference TRBV5-1 and TRBJ2-5): KAGVTQTPRYLIKTRGQQVTLSCSPISGHRSVSWYQQTPGQGLQFLFEYFSETQRNKGNFPGRFSGRQFSNSRSEMNVSTLELGDSALYLCASSLELAEETQYFGPGTRLLVL.

The chain has TRBV18 and TRBJ1-3; D is perhaps TRBD1 (5 bases). Trimming pared 5 bases from V and 3 bases from J, leaving 14 bases between. The germline V gene encodes CDR1 KGHSH and CDR2 LQKENI. CDR3 length equals 15 residues. In DNA, the CDR3 is TGTGCCAGCTCATCTCTAGGCAGGGATGGAAACACCATATATTTT. This sequence encodes CASSSLGRDGNTIYF.

This clone turned up a few times. The chain uses TRBV7-9 and TRBJ2-7; 10 bases fit TRBD1. CDR3 length: 14 residues. Trimming removed 5 bases from V and 5 bases from J; junction bases left unmatched: 6. From germline, CDR1 is SEHNR and CDR2 FQNEAQ (reference sequence). The CDR3: CASSARDRGNEQYF. The CDR3 DNA sequence: TGTGCCAGCAGCGCTCGGGACAGGGGTAACGAGCAGTACTTC.

The rearrangement links TRBV5-1 to TRBJ1-1; D may be TRBD1 (5 bases). The CDR3 sequence is 14 residues long. V was pared by 4 bases and J by 3 bases, with 13 bases between. Germline assignment: CDR1 SGHRS and CDR2 YFSETQ. The CDR3 DNA reads TGCGCCAGCAGCCTCACCGGAGGGGACACTGAAGCTTTCTTT. This encodes CASSLTGGDTEAFF.

The J gene is TRBJ2-1, the V gene TRBV12-5; 9 bases align to TRBD2. CDR1 and CDR2 (germline): LGHNT, FRNRAP. The CDR3 sequence is 17 residues long. J lost 4 bases, V lost 0 bases, and 7 bases had no gene match. CDR3 sequence (DNA): TGTGCTAGTGGTTTGGTACAGCTAGCGGGAACTTACAATGAGCAGTTCTTC. Protein product: CASGLVQLAGTYNEQFF. The variable domain in full, with the rest retrieved from reference TRBV12-5 and TRBJ2-1, is DARVTQTPRHKVTEMGQEVTMRCQPILGHNTVFWYRQTMMQGLELLAYFRNRAPLDDSGMPKDRFSAEMPDATLATLKIQPSEPRDSAVYFCASGLVQLAGTYNEQFFGPGTRLTVL.

The chain is built from TRBV19 and TRBJ2-5, with D tentatively TRBD2 (5 bases). Trimming removed 6 bases from V and 0 bases from J, with 11 bases in between. This CDR3 has 14 residues. In germline, CDR1 is LNHDA, CDR2 SQIVND (reference sequence). CDR3 amino acids: CASSHGRYQETQYF. The DNA for the CDR3 is TGTGCCAGTAGCCATGGGAGATACCAAGAGACCCAGTACTTC.

This clone was counted only a few times. The chain uses TRBV30 and TRBJ2-5; D is perhaps TRBD2 (5 bases). This CDR3 region has 14 residues. Germline CDR1 and CDR2: GTSNPN and SVGIG (reference sequence). The V and J ends lost 2 bases and 2 bases respectively, with 12 bases between them. CDR3 loop: CAWSRGSAQETQYF. The CDR3 nucleotides read TGTGCCTGGAGTCGGGGATCGGCACAAGAGACCCAGTACTTC.

The chain links TRBV5-1 to TRBJ1-6; no definite D call. CDR3 length equals 14 residues. Germline loops: CDR1 SGHRS, CDR2 YFSETQ. V was pared by 5 bases and J by 9 bases, with 15 bases between. Written as DNA, the CDR3 is TGCGCCAGCAGACTAGACTTCGCCGGTTCACCCCTCCACTTT. It is translated as CASRLDFAGSPLHF.

As concerns this clone: The junction does not match germline at one end; this may be a read error. The chain links TRBV7-7 to TRBJ2-5; TRBD2 aligns across 7 bases. Germline loops: CDR1 SSHAT, CDR2 FNYEAQ (reference sequence). The CDR3 spans 14 residues. This CDR3 is CASSLTAGRETQYF. In DNA, the CDR3 is TGTGCTAGCAGCTTAACAGCGGGGCGGGAGACCCAGTACTTC.

The chain is built from TRBV7-9 and TRBJ2-1; 8 bases match TRBD1. This CDR3 has 15 residues. V dropped 2 bases and J dropped 8; count of bases not matched to a gene: 8. The germline V gene has CDR1 SEHNR and CDR2 FQNEAQ (reference sequence). The CDR3 DNA sequence: TGTGCCAGCAGCTTATTACAGGGGGGTCTGTATGAGCAGTTCTTC. Translated: CASSLLQGGLYEQFF. The entire variable domain, with the rest obtained from reference TRBV7-9 and TRBJ2-1, is as follows: DTGVSQNPRHKITKRGQNVTFRCDPISEHNRLYWYRQTLGQGPEFLTYFQNEAQLEKSRLLSDRFSAERPKGSFSTLEIQRTEQGDSAMYLCASSLLQGGLYEQFFGPGTRLTVL.